This T cell receptor (beta chain) stems from a study of blood T cell repertoires in COVID-19. In the study overall: The study drew acute and convalescent COVID-19 samples from the United States, Italy and Spain. In each case, the material was cDNA or gDNA derived from T cells, B-cell-depleted T cells, or PBMCs.

Under the authors' procedure: Amplification of reference gene primers provided the estimated nucleated cell counts. Assay: immunoSEQ multiplex PCR; the TCRdb copy retains only in-frame clones and omits some. D and trimming come from the DNA, and the V and J calls and clone size come from that table. The sample lists 200,000 to 300,000 clones, roughly 88% occurring once. The TCR sequence derives from a man aged 35-49 years who had recovered from COVID-19. Sequenced material: peripheral blood.

The CDR3 here is CSVDNGYTF. CDR3 bases: TGCAGCGTTGACAATGGCTACACCTTC. V and J are TRBV29-1 and TRBJ1-2; D is unresolved. This CDR3 has 9 residues. Per germline, CDR1 SQVTM and CDR2 ANQGSEA. Trimming cost V 3 bases and J 6 bases, with 2 bases left between them.